Listed below are T cell receptor beta chains from one sample, sequenced in a study of beta chain features in type 1 diabetes. Measured with immunoSEQ multiplex PCR; TCRdb has only the in-frame clones, and not every one. The sample includes 810,000 or so clones, 15% to 20% seen only once; the top ten take 0.02% to 0.025%. The sample was naive CD4+ T cells from blood. The source of these receptors is a woman between 18 and 29 years old in good health. Both conserved end residues are part of each CDR3. Each record gives: D gene, clone size, J gene, V gene, CDR3 protein, CDR3 DNA. D genes are given only for firm matches. The size of a clone is reported for some rows only, either as once, few or many, or as a class for expanded clones.

D gene: NA; clone size: few; J gene: TRBJ1-2; V gene: TRBV18; CDR3 protein: CASSPGDGQYYGYTF; CDR3 DNA: TGTGCCAGCTCACCCGGTGACGGACAGTACTATGGCTACACCTTC
D gene: NA; clone size: NA; J gene: TRBJ1-5; V gene: TRBV6-1; CDR3 protein: CASSGQGPNQPQHF; CDR3 DNA: TGTGCCAGCAGTGGGCAGGGGCCCAATCAGCCCCAGCATTTT
D gene: NA; clone size: NA; J gene: TRBJ1-2; V gene: TRBV4-3; CDR3 protein: CASSRGGGYGYTF; CDR3 DNA: TGCGCCAGCAGCAGAGGGGGAGGCTATGGCTACACCTTC
D gene: TRBD1; clone size: NA; J gene: TRBJ2-1; V gene: TRBV7-6; CDR3 protein: CASSYPHGRGHPFSHNEQFF; CDR3 DNA: TGTGCCAGCAGCTACCCCCATGGCAGGGGGCATCCCTTCTCCCACAATGAGCAGTTCTTC
D gene: NA; clone size: few; J gene: TRBJ2-7; V gene: TRBV5-5; CDR3 protein: CASSLAPGLSPYEQYF; CDR3 DNA: TGTGCCAGCAGCCTCGCCCCGGGACTCAGCCCCTACGAGCAGTACTTC
D gene: TRBD1; clone size: NA; J gene: TRBJ2-1; V gene: TRBV4-2; CDR3 protein: CASSQAGGNEQFF; CDR3 DNA: TGTGCCAGCAGCCAAGCAGGGGGCAATGAGCAGTTCTTC
D gene: NA; clone size: few; J gene: TRBJ2-7; V gene: TRBV10-3; CDR3 protein: CAIQGTQVGEQYF; CDR3 DNA: TGTGCCATCCAGGGGACACAGGTAGGCGAGCAGTACTTC
D gene: NA; clone size: few; J gene: TRBJ2-7; V gene: TRBV13; CDR3 protein: CASSLAPGEQYF; CDR3 DNA: TGTGCCAGCAGCTTAGCTCCTGGCGAGCAGTACTTC
D gene: TRBD2; clone size: few; J gene: TRBJ2-1; V gene: TRBV18; CDR3 protein: CASSPRGGSQHNEQFF; CDR3 DNA: TGTGCCAGCTCACCACGGGGCGGGAGTCAACACAATGAGCAGTTCTTC
D gene: TRBD1; clone size: NA; J gene: TRBJ2-7; V gene: TRBV28; CDR3 protein: CASSKPGQGTYEQYF; CDR3 DNA: TGTGCCAGCAGCAAACCGGGACAGGGAACCTACGAGCAGTACTTC
D gene: NA; clone size: NA; J gene: TRBJ1-1; V gene: TRBV5-1; CDR3 protein: CASSFQRNTEAFF; CDR3 DNA: TGCGCCAGCAGCTTCCAACGGAACACTGAAGCTTTCTTT
D gene: TRBD1; clone size: NA; J gene: TRBJ2-7; V gene: TRBV10-1; CDR3 protein: CARTGVHYEQYF; CDR3 DNA: TGCGCTAGGACAGGGGTTCACTACGAGCAGTACTTC
D gene: NA; clone size: few; J gene: TRBJ2-1; V gene: TRBV21-1; CDR3 protein: CASSPPVSGPSYNEQFF; CDR3 DNA: TGTGCCAGCAGCCCCCCGGTTAGCGGACCCTCCTACAATGAGCAGTTCTTC
D gene: NA; clone size: few; J gene: TRBJ2-1; V gene: TRBV11-2; CDR3 protein: CASRRTSYNEQFF; CDR3 DNA: TGTGCCAGCAGACGAACTAGCTACAATGAGCAGTTCTTC
D gene: TRBD1; clone size: NA; J gene: TRBJ2-7; V gene: TRBV7-9; CDR3 protein: CASSLTDRGTYEQYF; CDR3 DNA: TGTGCCAGCAGCTTAACGGACAGGGGAACGTACGAGCAGTACTTC
D gene: TRBD2; clone size: few; J gene: TRBJ2-7; V gene: TRBV7-8; CDR3 protein: CASSFKSGSLYEQYF; CDR3 DNA: TGTGCCAGCAGCTTTAAGAGCGGGAGTCTCTACGAGCAGTACTTC
D gene: NA; clone size: NA; J gene: TRBJ2-7; V gene: TRBV4-2; CDR3 protein: CASSQDRGREQYF; CDR3 DNA: TGTGCCAGCAGCCAAGATCGAGGGAGGGAGCAGTACTTC
D gene: NA; clone size: NA; J gene: TRBJ1-1; V gene: TRBV28; CDR3 protein: CASRFRGLLEAFF; CDR3 DNA: TGTGCCAGCAGGTTCCGGGGGTTGTTAGAAGCTTTCTTT
D gene: NA; clone size: NA; J gene: TRBJ2-2; V gene: TRBV9; CDR3 protein: CASSVGQDSAGELFF; CDR3 DNA: TGTGCCAGCAGCGTAGGACAGGATAGCGCCGGGGAGCTGTTTTTT
D gene: TRBD2; clone size: few; J gene: TRBJ2-2; V gene: TRBV6-5; CDR3 protein: CASSPWAGVPGELFF; CDR3 DNA: TGTGCCAGCAGCCCTTGGGCGGGAGTGCCCGGGGAGCTGTTTTTT
D gene: TRBD1; clone size: NA; J gene: TRBJ2-5; V gene: TRBV6-5; CDR3 protein: CASSYSRRTGQETQYF; CDR3 DNA: TGTGCCAGCAGTTACTCCCGCCGGACAGGGCAAGAGACCCAGTACTTC
D gene: TRBD2; clone size: few; J gene: TRBJ2-2; V gene: TRBV7-9; CDR3 protein: CASTPASGVTGELFF; CDR3 DNA: TGTGCCAGCACCCCGGCTAGCGGGGTCACCGGGGAGCTGTTTTTT
D gene: NA; clone size: NA; J gene: TRBJ2-7; V gene: TRBV27; CDR3 protein: CASSSTISYEQYF; CDR3 DNA: TGTGCCAGCAGTTCCACGATCTCCTACGAGCAGTACTTC
D gene: NA; clone size: NA; J gene: TRBJ2-1; V gene: TRBV28; CDR3 protein: CASLPPGPNNEQFF; CDR3 DNA: TGTGCCAGCCTGCCCCCGGGGCCAAACAATGAGCAGTTCTTC
D gene: TRBD1; clone size: few; J gene: TRBJ2-7; V gene: TRBV2; CDR3 protein: CASSAGGEQYF; CDR3 DNA: TGTGCCAGCAGTGCAGGGGGCGAGCAGTACTTC
D gene: TRBD2; clone size: NA; J gene: TRBJ2-1; V gene: TRBV5-1; CDR3 protein: CASSFMASGGTYNEQFF; CDR3 DNA: TGCGCCAGCAGCTTCATGGCTAGCGGAGGAACCTACAATGAGCAGTTCTTC
D gene: NA; clone size: NA; J gene: TRBJ2-7; V gene: TRBV20-1; CDR3 protein: CSASQREQYF; CDR3 DNA: TGCAGTGCCAGTCAACGCGAGCAGTACTTC
D gene: NA; clone size: NA; J gene: TRBJ2-2; V gene: TRBV5-1; CDR3 protein: CASSSNTGELFF; CDR3 DNA: TGCGCCAGCAGCTCGAACACCGGGGAGCTGTTTTTT
D gene: NA; clone size: few; J gene: TRBJ1-5; V gene: TRBV2; CDR3 protein: CASSGGRRDQPQHF; CDR3 DNA: TGTGCCAGCAGTGGAGGGCGCCGGGATCAGCCCCAGCATTTT
D gene: NA; clone size: few; J gene: TRBJ2-1; V gene: TRBV20-1; CDR3 protein: CSASKNEQFF; CDR3 DNA: TGCAGTGCTAGTAAGAATGAGCAGTTCTTC
D gene: NA; clone size: NA; J gene: TRBJ2-5; V gene: TRBV18; CDR3 protein: CASSPGIEETQYF; CDR3 DNA: TGTGCCAGCTCACCGGGGATAGAAGAGACCCAGTACTTC
D gene: NA; clone size: NA; J gene: TRBJ2-7; V gene: TRBV15; CDR3 protein: CATSRVSGPPWGEQYF; CDR3 DNA: TGTGCCACCAGCAGAGTGTCGGGGCCGCCCTGGGGGGAGCAGTACTTC
D gene: NA; clone size: few; J gene: TRBJ2-7; V gene: TRBV7-9; CDR3 protein: CASSSVSAQGEQYF; CDR3 DNA: TGTGCCAGCAGCTCGGTTAGCGCTCAAGGGGAGCAGTACTTC
D gene: TRBD2; clone size: NA; J gene: TRBJ2-1; V gene: TRBV7-3; CDR3 protein: CASSPTSGSFSSYNEQFF; CDR3 DNA: TGTGCCAGCAGTCCGACTAGCGGGTCTTTTAGCTCCTACAATGAGCAGTTCTTC
D gene: NA; clone size: NA; J gene: TRBJ1-5; V gene: TRBV7-9; CDR3 protein: CASSFGTNQPQHF; CDR3 DNA: TGTGCCAGCAGCTTCGGCACCAATCAGCCCCAGCATTTT
D gene: TRBD1; clone size: NA; J gene: TRBJ1-1; V gene: TRBV19; CDR3 protein: CASSITTGSEAFF; CDR3 DNA: TGTGCCAGTAGTATTACGACAGGGTCGGAAGCTTTCTTT
D gene: NA; clone size: few; J gene: TRBJ2-7; V gene: TRBV7-2; CDR3 protein: CASSRRTGEQYF; CDR3 DNA: TGTGCCAGCAGCCGACGCACGGGGGAGCAGTACTTC
D gene: TRBD2; clone size: NA; J gene: TRBJ2-3; V gene: TRBV7-2; CDR3 protein: CASSLEGRVVDTQYF; CDR3 DNA: TGTGCCAGCAGCTTAGAGGGGAGGGTGGTCGATACGCAGTATTTT
D gene: NA; clone size: NA; J gene: TRBJ1-2; V gene: TRBV7-9; CDR3 protein: CASSFGLNYGYTF; CDR3 DNA: TGTGCCAGCAGCTTTGGCCTAAACTATGGCTACACCTTC
D gene: NA; clone size: many; J gene: TRBJ2-1; V gene: TRBV10-3; CDR3 protein: CAISDSWGQFF; CDR3 DNA: TGTGCCATCAGTGACTCCTGGGGGCAGTTCTTC
D gene: NA; clone size: NA; J gene: TRBJ1-5; V gene: TRBV5-1; CDR3 protein: CASSPGLNQPQHF; CDR3 DNA: TGCGCCAGCAGCCCCGGGCTCAATCAGCCCCAGCATTTT
D gene: NA; clone size: few; J gene: TRBJ1-2; V gene: TRBV2; CDR3 protein: CASKQGRVYGYTF; CDR3 DNA: TGTGCCAGCAAGCAGGGTCGGGTCTATGGCTACACCTTC